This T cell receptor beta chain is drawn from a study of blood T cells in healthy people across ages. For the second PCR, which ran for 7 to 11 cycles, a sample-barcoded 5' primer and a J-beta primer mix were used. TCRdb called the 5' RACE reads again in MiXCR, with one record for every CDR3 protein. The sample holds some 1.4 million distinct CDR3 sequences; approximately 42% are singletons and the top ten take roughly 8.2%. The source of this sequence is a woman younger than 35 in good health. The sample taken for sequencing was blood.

The CDR3 loop is CAIGDQGETQYF. CDR3 nucleotides: TGTGCCATCGGCGACCAAGGGGAGACCCAGTACTTC. This chain links TRBV10-3 with TRBJ2-7; unclear D gene. The DNA end favors TRBJ2-5, so the J call may be wrong. The length of the CDR3 is 12 residues. The germline gives CDR1 ENHRY, CDR2 SYGVKD.